This T cell receptor (beta chain) was recovered during a study of blood T cells in healthy people across ages. Findings and caveats of the study: Since the PBMCs were unsorted, naive and antigen-experienced cells could not be conclusively compared. When set beside aged donors, long-lived donors presented more naive CD4+ cells and higher diversity.

This CDR3 is 15 amino acids long. V lost 0 bases and J lost 7, with 10 bases in between. CDR1 and CDR2 from the germline V gene are MNHNS and SASEGT. Regarding this clonotype: What it binds is not known.

Sample-barcoded 5' priming and a J-beta primer mix drove a second PCR of roughly 7 to 11 cycles. Every sample gave at least 2.5 million paired-end reads containing CDR3. One entry per CDR3 protein, called by TCRdb with MiXCR from the 5' RACE reads. The sample shows about 680,000 distinct CDR3 sequences, 49% of them seen only once. The chain has TRBV6-1 and TRBJ1-6, with D possibly being TRBD1 (6 bases). The sequence derives from a woman aged 55-70 years in good health. The sequenced sample was blood. The CDR3 loop is CASSEAGGANSPLHF. Written as DNA, the CDR3 is TGTGCCAGCAGTGAAGCAGGGGGGGCAAATTCACCCCTCCACTTT.